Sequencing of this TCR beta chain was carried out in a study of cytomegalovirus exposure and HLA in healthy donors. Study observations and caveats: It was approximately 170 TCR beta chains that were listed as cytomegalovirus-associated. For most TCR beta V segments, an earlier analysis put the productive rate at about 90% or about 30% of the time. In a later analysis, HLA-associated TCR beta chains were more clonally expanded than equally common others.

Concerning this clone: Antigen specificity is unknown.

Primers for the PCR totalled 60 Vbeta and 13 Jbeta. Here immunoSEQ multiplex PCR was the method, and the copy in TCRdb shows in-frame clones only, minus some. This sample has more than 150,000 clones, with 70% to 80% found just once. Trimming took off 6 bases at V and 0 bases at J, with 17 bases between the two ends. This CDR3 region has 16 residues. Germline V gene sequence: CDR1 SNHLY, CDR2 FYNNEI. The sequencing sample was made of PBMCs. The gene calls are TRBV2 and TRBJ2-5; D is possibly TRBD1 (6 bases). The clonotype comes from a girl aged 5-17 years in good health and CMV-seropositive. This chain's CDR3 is CASSDGQTLYQETQYF. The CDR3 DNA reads TGTGCCAGCAGCGACGGACAGACCCTGTACCAAGAGACCCAGTACTTC.